What follows are 12 T cell receptor beta chains derived from one specimen sequenced in a study of T cell changes during pregnancy in multiple sclerosis. Sequencing used immunoSEQ multiplex PCR; TCRdb keeps in-frame clones, though not all of them. The sample contains over 80,000 clones, about 93% of which appear only once. The sequenced sample was peripheral blood, obtained in the third trimester of pregnancy. The receptor source for this set is a female donor in good health, enrolled as a control in a pregnancy study.

This chain joins TRBV27 and TRBJ1-2; 8 bases align to TRBD1. CDR1 MNHEY and CDR2 SMNVEV come from the germline V gene (reference sequence). CDR3 size: 16 residues. V shed 5 bases, J shed 6 bases, and the junction held 14 bases outside the gene matches. Written as DNA, the CDR3 is TGTGCCAGCAGTGGACAGGGTTCCTCCTACCCCAATGGCTACACCTTC. This codes for CASSGQGSSYPNGYTF.

The chain combines TRBV18 with TRBJ1-4; no reliable D call. CDR3 length: 15 residues. Germline V gives CDR1 KGHSH, CDR2 LQKENI. V gave up 6 bases and J gave up 0 bases, with 11 bases separating them. The CDR3 reads CASSAELATNEKLFF. The CDR3 nucleotides read TGTGCCAGCTCTGCCGAGCTTGCAACTAATGAAAAACTGTTTTTT.

The chain uses TRBV7-9 and TRBJ2-5, with TRBD2 matching 10 bases. V lost 5 bases and J lost 5; bases outside the gene matches: 8. This CDR3 has 15 residues. Germline values: CDR1 SEHNR, CDR2 FQNEAQ (reference sequence). CDR3 protein: CASSPRLAGGETQYF. In DNA form, the CDR3 reads TGTGCCAGCAGCCCTCGGTTAGCGGGAGGCGAGACCCAGTACTTC. The whole variable domain, remainder taken from reference TRBV7-9 and TRBJ2-5, is DTGVSQNPRHKITKRGQNVTFRCDPISEHNRLYWYRQTLGQGPEFLTYFQNEAQLEKSRLLSDRFSAERPKGSFSTLEIQRTEQGDSAMYLCASSPRLAGGETQYFGPGTRLLVL.

The chain has TRBV6-1 and TRBJ1-4, with no clear D. The V end was cut by 7 bases, the J end by 7 bases, with 7 bases between. From germline, CDR1 is MNHNS and CDR2 SASEGT. The CDR3 runs to 11 residues. The CDR3 reads CASTPGEKLFF. The CDR3 bases are TGTGCCAGCACCCCAGGTGAAAAACTGTTTTTT.

The CDR3 loop is CASSFGAWDRNTIYF. The CDR3 bases are TGCGCCAGCAGCTTTGGGGCGTGGGATAGAAACACCATATATTTT. V gene TRBV5-1 combines with J gene TRBJ1-3, with D perhaps matching TRBD1 (5 bases). Trimming left V 2 bases short and J 5 bases short, with 14 bases between. This CDR3 is built from 15 residues. Germline assignment: CDR1 SGHRS and CDR2 YFSETQ.

The chain uses TRBV4-2 and TRBJ2-1, with 7 bases matching TRBD2. Germline CDR1 and CDR2: LGHNA and YNFKEQ. V shed 0 bases and J 2 bases; nucleotides not matched to a gene: 7. CDR3 length: 17 residues. The CDR3 reads CASSQEPSGGTYNEQFF. The CDR3 DNA follows: TGTGCCAGCAGCCAAGAACCTAGCGGCGGGACCTACAATGAGCAGTTCTTC.

V gene TRBV4-1 combines with J gene TRBJ2-5, with 7 bases aligning to TRBD1. This CDR3 contains 15 residues. Per germline, CDR1 MGHRA and CDR2 YSYEKL. J lost 2 bases, V lost 0 bases, and 3 bases had no gene match. The chain's CDR3 is CASSQDRDRQETQYF. DNA for the CDR3: TGCGCCAGCAGCCAAGATCGGGACAGACAAGAGACCCAGTACTTC.

The gene calls are TRBV2 and TRBJ1-1; D perhaps matches TRBD1 (5 bases). This CDR3 is built from 14 residues. Germline CDR1 and CDR2: SNHLY and FYNNEI. V gave up 3 bases and J gave up 4 bases, with 12 bases separating them. The CDR3, as DNA: TGTGCCAGCAGTGATAACGGGGGTTCCACTGAAGCTTTCTTT. This encodes CASSDNGGSTEAFF. Supplemented by reference TRBV2 and TRBJ1-1, the full variable domain reads EPEVTQTPSHQVTQMGQEVILRCVPISNHLYFYWYRQILGQKVEFLVSFYNNEISEKSEIFDDQFSVERPDGSNFTLKIRSTKLEDSAMYFCASSDNGGSTEAFFGQGTRLTVV.

This clone was observed once. The gene calls are TRBV5-5 and TRBJ1-1; TRBD1 aligns across 8 bases. There are 16 residues in the CDR3. V lost 3 bases and J lost 4; bases outside the gene matches: 11. Germline V CDR1 and CDR2: SGHKS, YYEKEE (reference sequence). CDR3 sequence (DNA): TGTGCCAGCAGCTCACTCCTGACAGGGGCGGGCACTGAAGCTTTCTTT. As protein: CASSSLLTGAGTEAFF. The full variable domain, completed using reference TRBV5-5 and TRBJ1-1, is DAGVTQSPTHLIKTRGQQVTLRCSPISGHKSVSWYQQVLGQGPQFIFQYYEKEERGRGNFPDRFSARQFPNYSSELNVNALLLGDSALYLCASSSLLTGAGTEAFFGQGTRLTVV.

The chain is built from TRBV19 and TRBJ2-7, with a tentative D call TRBD2 (5 bases). Germline V gene lookup returns CDR1 LNHDA and CDR2 SQIVND (reference sequence). Between the trimmed V and J ends, which lost 3 bases and 2 bases, there was a span of 14 bases. The CDR3 covers 15 residues. The CDR3 region has the DNA TGTGCCAGTAGTATGGGAGTCGGGATTCCCTACGAGCAGTACTTC. Protein: CASSMGVGIPYEQYF.

This clone was recorded once. The rearrangement links TRBV5-1 to TRBJ1-2; TRBD1 matches 9 bases. The CDR3 is made up of 13 amino acids. Per the germline V gene, CDR1 is SGHRS and CDR2 is YFSETQ. V lost 3 bases, J lost 7 bases, and 4 bases stayed unmatched. CDR3: CASSSTTGGGYTF. CDR3 DNA sequence: TGCGCCAGCAGCTCGACGACAGGGGGTGGCTACACCTTC.

This clone showed up just a few times. The CDR3 DNA is TGCGCCAGCAGCCACGACAGAAGTACTGAAGCTTTCTTT. Translating gives CASSHDRSTEAFF. The chain combines TRBV4-1 with TRBJ1-1; a possible D gene is TRBD1 (5 bases). The CDR3 runs 13 residues. Trimming took 3 bases from V and 5 from J, leaving 10 bases between them. CDR1 MGHRA and CDR2 YSYEKL come from the germline V gene.